The 9 T cell receptor beta chains below were found in one sample sequenced in a study of molecular identifiers for immune sequencing clone quantification. TCRdb fed the PCR reads into MiXCR, producing one record per CDR3 protein. The sample lists thousands of distinct CDR3 sequences; 33% were seen once. Sequenced input: naive CD8+ T cells from blood, with Jurkat cell RNA spiked in. Described subset: FACS-sorted CD8+CD4-CCR7+CD45RA+ naive T cells. The receptor source for this set is a human donor in good health. Some libraries in this study had Jurkat cell RNA spiked in.

As to this clonotype: Mismatch with germline at one junction end may stem from a read error. The chain combines TRBV29-1 with TRBJ2-2; 9 bases are a match to TRBD1. CDR1 SQVTM and CDR2 ANQGSEA come from the germline V gene. The CDR3 covers 12 residues. This CDR3 reads CSVEQGAGELIF. CDR3 coding DNA: TGCAGCGTCGAACAGGGGGCCGGGGAGCTGATTTTT.

Note on this clonotype: Its ends do not fully match the called genes, so a read error is possible. The chain has TRBV7-9 and TRBJ2-2; D may correspond to TRBD1 or TRBD2 (5 bases each). Germline assignment: CDR1 SEHNR and CDR2 FQNEAQ (reference sequence). The CDR3 extends over 13 amino acids. The chain's CDR3 is CASSPGFPGDLLF. The CDR3 nucleotides read TGTGCCAGCAGCCCAGGGTTTCCCGGGGATCTGTTATTT.

To note about this clonotype: It is likely a read error, because the conserved phenylalanine at the end of the CDR3 is missing. The chain is built from TRBV5-3 and TRBJ1-5; 11 bases align to TRBD1. TRBV5-3 is recorded as an ORF, its role being uncertain. The CDR3 is made up of 15 amino acids. In DNA, the CDR3 is TGTGCCAGCAGCTGGGGGACAGGGGGTGGTCAGCCCCAGCATATT. Translation: CASSWGTGGGQPQHI.

In DNA form, the CDR3 reads TGTGCCAGCAGCTTACAACCCGGGACCCACGGGCAGTACTTC. It translates to CASSLQPGTHGQYF. The rearrangement uses TRBV7-3 and TRBJ2-7; tentatively, D is TRBD1 or TRBD2 (5 bases each). Trimming removed 2 bases at V and 9 bases at J, with 17 bases between. The CDR3 consists of 14 residues. CDR1 is SGHTA, CDR2 FQGTGA, per germline.

This clonotype was seen a handful of times. The chain carries TRBV2 and TRBJ2-7, with D perhaps being TRBD1 or TRBD2 (5 bases each). The V end was cut by 3 bases, the J end by 1 base, with 22 bases between. This CDR3 region has 18 residues. Germline loops: CDR1 SNHLY, CDR2 FYNNEI. DNA of the CDR3: TGTGCCAGCAGTGATGGCCACAGGCGGGCCCCTCAATCCTACGAGCAGTACTTC. This translates into CASSDGHRRAPQSYEQYF.

This rearrangement joins TRBV14 to TRBJ2-7; no firm D call. Trimming cost V 1 base and J 6 bases, with 10 bases left between them. Germline V gene lookup returns CDR1 SGHDN and CDR2 FVKESK. The CDR3 length is 13 residues. CDR3 sequence reads: CASSQVIKGEQYF. The CDR3 bases are TGTGCCAGCAGCCAAGTGATAAAAGGCGAGCAGTACTTC.

This clonotype was found a few times. This rearrangement joins TRBV6-5 to TRBJ2-1; D not certain. Trimming stripped 2 bases from V and 8 bases from J, with 10 bases between. The CDR3 has 13 residues. Looked up from germline, CDR1 is MNHEY and CDR2 is SVGAGI. The chain's CDR3 is CASSYRLFYEQFF. The DNA of the CDR3 is TGTGCCAGCAGTTACCGTCTGTTCTATGAGCAGTTCTTC.

This clonotype was seen a few times. The V call is TRBV20-1, the J call TRBJ1-1, with 9 bases fitting TRBD1. The germline V gene has CDR1 DFQATT and CDR2 SNEGSKA (reference sequence). CDR3 size: 15 residues. Trimming removed 4 bases from V and 1 base from J; junction bases left unmatched: 7. The CDR3 DNA is TGCAGTGCTACCGGGACAGGGACGGAGAACACTGAAGCTTTCTTT. This gives the protein CSATGTGTENTEAFF.

Comment on this clonotype: At one end the junction does not follow the germline gene, possibly because of a read error. The J gene is TRBJ2-7, the V gene TRBV6-1; D is unresolved. The length of the CDR3 is 13 residues. Germline V CDR1 and CDR2: MNHNS, SASEGT. This CDR3 is CASSEVWGYEQYF. The DNA of the CDR3 is TGTGCTAGCAGTGAAGTATGGGGCTACGAGCAGTACTTC.